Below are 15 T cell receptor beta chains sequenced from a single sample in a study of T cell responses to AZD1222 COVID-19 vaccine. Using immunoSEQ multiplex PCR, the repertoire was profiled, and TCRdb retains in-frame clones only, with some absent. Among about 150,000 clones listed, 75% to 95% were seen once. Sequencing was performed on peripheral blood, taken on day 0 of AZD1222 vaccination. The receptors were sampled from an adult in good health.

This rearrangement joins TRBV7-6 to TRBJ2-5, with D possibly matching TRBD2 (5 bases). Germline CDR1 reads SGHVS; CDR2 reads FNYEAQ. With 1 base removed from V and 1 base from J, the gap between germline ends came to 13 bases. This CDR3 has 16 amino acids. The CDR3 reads CASSLGPGLGQETQYF. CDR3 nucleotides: TGTGCCAGCAGCTTAGGCCCAGGACTGGGCCAAGAGACCCAGTACTTC.

The DNA of the CDR3 is TGTGCCAGCAGCGTAAGAACAGGGGGCATCACCGGGGAGCTGTTTTTT. Translating gives CASSVRTGGITGELFF. This sequence joins TRBV7-2 and TRBJ2-2; 9 nucleotides agree with TRBD1. There are 16 residues in the CDR3. V shed 5 bases, J shed 4 bases, and the junction held 8 bases outside the gene matches. Germline CDR1 is SGHTA and CDR2 is FQGNSA.

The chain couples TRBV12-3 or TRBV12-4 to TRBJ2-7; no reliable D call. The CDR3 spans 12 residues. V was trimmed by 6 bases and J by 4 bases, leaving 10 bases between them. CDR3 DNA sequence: TGTGCCAGCAGCGAACTACGATACGAGCAGTACTTC. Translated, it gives CASSELRYEQYF.

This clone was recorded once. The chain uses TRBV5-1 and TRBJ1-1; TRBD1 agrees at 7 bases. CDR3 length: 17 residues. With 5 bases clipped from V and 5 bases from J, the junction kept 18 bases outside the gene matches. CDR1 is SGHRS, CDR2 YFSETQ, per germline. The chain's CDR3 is CASRQGFPAVVGTEAFF. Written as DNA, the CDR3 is TGCGCCAGCAGACAGGGGTTCCCGGCGGTGGTAGGGACTGAAGCTTTCTTT.

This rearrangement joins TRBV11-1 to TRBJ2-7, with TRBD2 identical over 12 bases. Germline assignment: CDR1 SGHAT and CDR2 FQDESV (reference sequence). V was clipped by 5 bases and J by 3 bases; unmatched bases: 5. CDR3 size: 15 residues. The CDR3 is CASSPTSGGHYEQYF. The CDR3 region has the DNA TGTGCCAGCAGCCCGACTAGCGGGGGCCACTACGAGCAGTACTTC.

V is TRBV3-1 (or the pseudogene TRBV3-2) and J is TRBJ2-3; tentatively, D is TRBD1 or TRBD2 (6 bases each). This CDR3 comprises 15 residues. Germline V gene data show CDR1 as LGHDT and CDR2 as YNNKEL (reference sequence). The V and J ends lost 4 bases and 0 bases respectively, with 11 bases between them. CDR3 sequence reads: CASSPWGASTDTQYF. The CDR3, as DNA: TGTGCCAGCAGCCCCTGGGGGGCTAGCACAGATACGCAGTATTTT.

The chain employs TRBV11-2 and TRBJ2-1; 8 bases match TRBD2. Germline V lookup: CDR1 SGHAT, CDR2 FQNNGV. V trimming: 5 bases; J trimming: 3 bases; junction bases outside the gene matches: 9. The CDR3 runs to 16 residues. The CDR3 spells CASSPSGGGFYNEQFF. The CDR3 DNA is TGTGCCAGCAGCCCTTCCGGGGGGGGGTTCTACAATGAGCAGTTCTTC. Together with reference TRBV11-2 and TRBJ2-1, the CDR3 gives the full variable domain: EAGVAQSPRYKIIEKRQSVAFWCNPISGHATLYWYQQILGQGPKLLIQFQNNGVVDDSQLPKDRFSAERLKGVDSTLKIQPAKLEDSAVYLCASSPSGGGFYNEQFFGPGTRLTVL.

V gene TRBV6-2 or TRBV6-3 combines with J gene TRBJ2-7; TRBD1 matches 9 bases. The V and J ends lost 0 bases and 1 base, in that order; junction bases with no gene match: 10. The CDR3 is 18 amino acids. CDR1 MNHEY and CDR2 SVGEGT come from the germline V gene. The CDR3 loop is CASSYSIPWTGASYEQYF. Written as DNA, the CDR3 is TGTGCCAGCAGTTACTCGATTCCTTGGACAGGGGCGTCCTACGAGCAGTACTTC.

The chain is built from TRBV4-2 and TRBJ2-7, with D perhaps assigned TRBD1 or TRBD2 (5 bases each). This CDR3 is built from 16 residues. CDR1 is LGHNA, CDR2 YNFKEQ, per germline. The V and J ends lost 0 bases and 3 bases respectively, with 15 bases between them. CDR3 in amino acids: CASSQDKQGANYEQYF. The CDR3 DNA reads TGTGCCAGCAGCCAAGACAAGCAGGGAGCGAACTACGAGCAGTACTTC.

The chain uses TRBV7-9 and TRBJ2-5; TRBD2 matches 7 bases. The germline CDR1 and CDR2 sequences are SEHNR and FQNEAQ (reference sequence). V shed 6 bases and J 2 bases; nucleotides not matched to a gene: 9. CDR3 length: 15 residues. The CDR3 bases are TGTGCCAGCAGACCCCTGGCGGGGGTTCAAGAGACCCAGTACTTC. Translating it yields CASRPLAGVQETQYF.

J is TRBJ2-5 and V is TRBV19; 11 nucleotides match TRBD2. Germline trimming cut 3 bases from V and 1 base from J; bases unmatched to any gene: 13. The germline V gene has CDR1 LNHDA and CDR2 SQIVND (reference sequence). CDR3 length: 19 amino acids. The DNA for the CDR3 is TGTGCCAGTAGTATTTCTCTACTAGCGGGGGTCCCCTTCCAAGAGACCCAGTACTTC. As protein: CASSISLLAGVPFQETQYF.

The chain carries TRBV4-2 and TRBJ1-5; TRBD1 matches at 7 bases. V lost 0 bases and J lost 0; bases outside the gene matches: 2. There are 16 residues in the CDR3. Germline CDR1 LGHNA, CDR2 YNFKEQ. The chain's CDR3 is CASSQDGTVSNQPQHF. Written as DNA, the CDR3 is TGTGCCAGCAGCCAAGACGGGACAGTTAGCAATCAGCCCCAGCATTTT.

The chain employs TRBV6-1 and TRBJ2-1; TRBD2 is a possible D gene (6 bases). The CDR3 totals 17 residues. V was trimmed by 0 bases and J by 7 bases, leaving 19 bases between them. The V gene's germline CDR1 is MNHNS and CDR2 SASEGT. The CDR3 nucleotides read TGTGCCAGCAGTGAAGCCCCGCAAGGTGGGGCGGGGAATGAGCAGTTCTTC. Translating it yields CASSEAPQGGAGNEQFF.

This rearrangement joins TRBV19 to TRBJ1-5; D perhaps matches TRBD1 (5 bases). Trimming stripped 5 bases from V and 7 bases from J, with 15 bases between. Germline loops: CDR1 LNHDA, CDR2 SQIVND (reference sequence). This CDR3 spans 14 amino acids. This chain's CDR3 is CASSLSGFGQPQHF. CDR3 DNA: TGTGCCAGTAGTTTGTCAGGGTTTGGCCAGCCCCAGCATTTT.

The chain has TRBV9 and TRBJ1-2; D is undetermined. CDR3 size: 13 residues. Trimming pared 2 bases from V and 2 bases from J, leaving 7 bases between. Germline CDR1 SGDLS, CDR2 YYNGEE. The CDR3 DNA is TGTGCCAGCAGCGTTGACCTAAACTATGGCTACACCTTC. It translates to CASSVDLNYGYTF.